This T cell receptor (beta chain) originates from a study of blood T cell repertoires in COVID-19. Overall study context: The study drew acute and convalescent COVID-19 samples from the United States, Italy and Spain.

Using immunoSEQ multiplex PCR, the repertoire was profiled, and TCRdb retains in-frame clones only, with some absent. The data show tens of thousands of clones, 86% seen once. Sequencing was carried out using peripheral blood. This clonotype originated in a man aged 50-60 years with active or convalescent COVID-19.

The CDR3 region has the DNA TGTGCCAGCAGCGTATGGGCTAGCGGGAACTACAATGAGCAGTTCTTC. Amino acids: CASSVWASGNYNEQFF. The V gene is TRBV9, the J gene TRBJ2-1; 9 bases align to TRBD2. This CDR3 spans 16 amino acids. V lost 1 base and J lost 3; bases outside the gene matches: 5. From germline, CDR1 is SGDLS and CDR2 YYNGEE.